This TCR beta chain was identified in a study of T cells in Graves' hyperthyroidism and ophthalmopathy. Germline CDR1 reads MNHNS; CDR2 reads SASEGT. V was shortened by 5 bases and J by 2 bases, with 0 bases between the two germline ends. The CDR3 has 10 amino acids. TCR beta CDR3 regions were amplified from RNA transcripts. During a first-round RT-PCR of the TCR CDR3, the HTBI primer set was used. MiXCR, run by TCRdb on the multiplex PCR reads, gives a single entry per CDR3 protein. The table has fewer than 600,000 distinct CDR3 sequences, approximately 15% seen once. The sample holds many counts of this clonotype.

The specimen sequenced was blood. The genes are TRBV6-1 and TRBJ1-2; D not resolved. The TCR was taken from a woman under 30 with Graves' hyperthyroidism. CDR3 amino acids: CASSNYGYTF. The CDR3 bases are TGTGCCAGCAGTAACTATGGCTACACCTTC.